This T cell receptor (beta chain) is drawn from a study of blood T cell repertoires in COVID-19. Symptom resolution, clearance, or two negative PCRs marked donors in Cohort 3 as recovered. V shed 2 bases, J shed 8 bases, and the junction held 5 bases outside the gene matches. The CDR3 contains 14 residues. The germline V gene has CDR1 SGHTA and CDR2 FQGTGA. Original data processing: Researchers report that nucleated cell counts were estimated from reference gene primer amplification. Sequencing was performed with immunoSEQ multiplex PCR; in TCRdb, only in-frame clones are kept and a portion is missing. The DNA was the basis for D and trimming; V, J and clone size are from that table. Of over 200,000 clones detected, 75% to 90% appear once; the ten largest clones hold about 19%.

The specimen was PBMCs or T cells enriched from blood (not recorded which). The TCR originated in a man aged 40-55 years who had recovered from COVID-19. This sequence joins TRBV7-3 and TRBJ1-4; 7 positions agree with TRBD1. CDR3 nucleotides: TGTGCCAGCAGCTTAGGGACAGCGGTGGAAAAACTGTTTTTT. Protein product: CASSLGTAVEKLFF.